The rows below give T cell receptor beta chains drawn from one sample of a study of blood T cell repertoires in COVID-19. Clones were read by immunoSEQ multiplex PCR, and TCRdb kept only the in-frame ones, dropping some. The sample lists 35,000 to 50,000 clones; roughly 88% were seen once. Sequenced material: peripheral blood. These receptors were obtained from a human donor in a cohort sampled during active COVID-19. CDR3s include the opening cysteine and the closing phenylalanine or tryptophan. A D gene is named only where the DNA matches it firmly. Part of the rows lack a size; the others show once, few, many or a class for expanded clones.

j_gene: TRBJ2-1; d_gene: NA; v_gene: TRBV12-3/TRBV12-4; abundance: NA; CDR3aa: CASSLGGRGEQFF; CDR3nt: TGTGCCAGCAGTTTAGGGGGTCGGGGTGAGCAGTTCTTC
j_gene: TRBJ2-7; d_gene: TRBD1; v_gene: TRBV18; abundance: NA; CDR3aa: CASSPLQGAGEQYF; CDR3nt: TGTGCCAGCTCCCCCCTCCAGGGGGCGGGCGAGCAGTACTTC
j_gene: TRBJ2-3; d_gene: NA; v_gene: TRBV9; abundance: NA; CDR3aa: CASQGGASDIDTQYF; CDR3nt: TGTGCCAGCCAAGGAGGAGCCTCCGATATAGATACGCAGTATTTT
j_gene: TRBJ2-2; d_gene: TRBD2; v_gene: TRBV19; abundance: NA; CDR3aa: CASTYLAGVNTGELFF; CDR3nt: TGTGCCAGTACCTACCTAGCGGGGGTCAACACCGGGGAGCTGTTTTTT
j_gene: TRBJ2-6; d_gene: NA; v_gene: TRBV19; abundance: NA; CDR3aa: CASRFRDNGANVLTF; CDR3nt: TGTGCCAGTCGCTTCCGGGACAATGGGGCCAACGTCCTGACTTTC
j_gene: TRBJ1-2; d_gene: TRBD1; v_gene: TRBV5-1; abundance: NA; CDR3aa: CASRTGTGDFGYTF; CDR3nt: TGCGCCAGCAGAACCGGGACAGGGGACTTCGGCTACACCTTC
j_gene: TRBJ2-5; d_gene: TRBD2; v_gene: TRBV7-9; abundance: NA; CDR3aa: CASSLDLAGVETQYF; CDR3nt: TGTGCCAGCAGCTTAGACCTAGCGGGGGTAGAGACCCAGTACTTC
j_gene: TRBJ1-4; d_gene: NA; v_gene: TRBV6-5; abundance: few; CDR3aa: CASRAGGEEKLFF; CDR3nt: TGTGCCAGCAGGGCAGGAGGAGAGGAAAAACTGTTTTTT
j_gene: TRBJ2-1; d_gene: TRBD2; v_gene: TRBV6-1; abundance: NA; CDR3aa: CASSERSSGAYNEQFF; CDR3nt: TGTGCCAGCAGTGAAAGGTCTAGCGGGGCGTACAATGAGCAGTTCTTC
j_gene: TRBJ1-1; d_gene: NA; v_gene: TRBV19; abundance: NA; CDR3aa: CASSMREGSTEAFF; CDR3nt: TGTGCCAGTAGTATGAGGGAGGGGAGCACTGAAGCTTTCTTT